A single sample gave rise to the 25 T cell receptor beta chains below, sequenced in a study of blood T cell repertoires in COVID-19. Data came from immunoSEQ multiplex PCR; TCRdb stores just in-frame clones and leaves some out. The repertoire holds about 380,000 clones, around 90% seen once, with roughly 1.2% in the top ten. The specimen sequenced was PBMCs or T cells enriched from blood (not recorded which). These receptors originate from a woman younger than 30 who had recovered from COVID-19.

DNA for the CDR3: TGTGCCAGTAGTATGGACAGGGAGAGAGGTGGCTACACCTTC. Encoded protein: CASSMDRERGGYTF. The chain joins TRBV19 to TRBJ1-2, with 8 bases matching TRBD1. The germline CDR1 and CDR2 sequences are LNHDA and SQIVND (reference sequence). The length of the CDR3 is 14 residues. Losses at the gene ends were 3 bases for V and 7 bases for J; bases not matched to a gene: 7.

The V and J genes are TRBV12-3 or TRBV12-4 and TRBJ2-3, with D tentatively TRBD1 (6 bases). The CDR3 consists of 13 residues. V lost 6 bases, J lost 3 bases, and 10 bases lay in between. The CDR3 reads CASRTTGTDTQYF. The CDR3 nucleotides are TGTGCCAGCAGGACAACAGGGACAGATACGCAGTATTTT.

The chain links TRBV9 to TRBJ2-7; D is unresolved. V dropped 0 bases and J dropped 3 bases, with 22 bases sitting between them. The CDR3 has 18 residues. The germline V gene has CDR1 SGDLS and CDR2 YYNGEE. The DNA for the CDR3 is TGTGCCAGCAGCGTAGCTAAAGTTCTTATGTTTCACTACTACGAGCAGTACTTC. Its translation is CASSVAKVLMFHYYEQYF.

The chain links TRBV5-6 to TRBJ1-1; 9 bases match TRBD1. Germline CDR1 SGHDT, CDR2 YYEEEE. The V segment lost 6 bases and the J segment 5 bases; nucleotides outside the gene matches: 5. The CDR3 contains 13 residues. CDR3 DNA: TGTGCCAGCAAAACAGGGGGCAGGACTGAAGCTTTCTTT. Translated, it gives CASKTGGRTEAFF.

The genes are TRBV5-1 and TRBJ2-7; D possibly corresponds to TRBD1 (6 bases). V gave up 4 bases and J gave up 2 bases, with 13 bases separating them. CDR1 and CDR2 from the germline V gene are SGHRS and YFSETQ. The CDR3 consists of 14 residues. Written as DNA, the CDR3 is TGCGCCAGCAGCACCAGACAGGCAGCCTACGAGCAGTACTTC. Its protein product is CASSTRQAAYEQYF.

V and J are TRBV7-9 and TRBJ2-7; TRBD1 agrees at 9 bases. V dropped 1 base and J dropped 3; count of bases not matched to a gene: 13. Germline CDR1 reads SEHNR; CDR2 reads FQNEAQ (reference sequence). The CDR3 covers 18 residues. The CDR3 nucleotides read TGTGCCAGCAGCTTAGTATCATGGGGCGGGACAGGGCACTACGAGCAGTACTTC. Translating gives CASSLVSWGGTGHYEQYF.

CDR3 sequence (DNA): TGTGCCAGCAGCTCCGGAGGCAAAAATCAGCCCCAGCATTTT. As protein: CASSSGGKNQPQHF. The gene calls are TRBV28 and TRBJ1-5; the D is unclear. The V gene lost 6 bases and the J gene lost 4 bases, with 13 bases spanning the gap. Germline V gene sequence: CDR1 MDHEN, CDR2 SYDVKM. This CDR3 region has 14 residues.

A word on this clone: At the DNA level, this CDR3 is encoded by other sequences in the same sample as well. This chain connects TRBV6-5 to TRBJ1-1, with D tentatively TRBD1 (6 bases). Trimming stripped 0 bases from V and 1 base from J, with 6 bases between. The CDR3 is 14 amino acids. Germline CDR1 and CDR2: MNHEY and SVGAGI. CDR3 nucleotides: TGTGCCAGCAGTTACTCGACAGGGAACACTGAAGCTTTCTTT. This encodes CASSYSTGNTEAFF.

This clone was picked up one time. The DNA for the CDR3 is TGCGCCAGCAGATCCGGGACAGGGGCCCTCGAGCAGTACTTC. This encodes CASRSGTGALEQYF. The chain employs TRBV10-2 and TRBJ2-7; TRBD1 matches 10 bases. The CDR3 has 14 amino acids. Germline V CDR1 and CDR2: WSHSY, SAAADI. V lost 6 bases and J lost 6; bases outside the gene matches: 8.

V is TRBV30 and J is TRBJ2-7; a weak D match, TRBD2 (5 bases). With 5 bases removed from V and 2 bases from J, the gap between germline ends came to 16 bases. Per germline, CDR1 GTSNPN and CDR2 SVGIG (reference sequence). This CDR3 region has 14 residues. The CDR3 region has the DNA TGTGCCTGGGGACCCGGGCGGAGGACCTACGAGCAGTACTTC. Residues: CAWGPGRRTYEQYF. Supplemented by reference TRBV30 and TRBJ2-7, the full variable domain reads SQTIHQWPATLVQPVGSPLSLECTVEGTSNPNLYWYRQAAGRGLQLLFYSVGIGQISSEVPQNLSASRPQDRQFILSSKKLLLSDSGFYLCAWGPGRRTYEQYFGPGTRLTVT.

This clone occurred a few times. The chain is built from TRBV3-1 (or the pseudogene TRBV3-2) and TRBJ1-2; 10 nucleotides align to TRBD1. Germline V gene lookup returns CDR1 LGHDT and CDR2 YNNKEL (reference sequence). The length of the CDR3 is 13 residues. The ends lost 3 bases at V and 7 bases at J; junction bases unmatched: 2. CDR3 loop: CASSQTGGSGYTF. The CDR3 DNA is TGTGCCAGCAGCCAGACAGGGGGCTCTGGCTACACCTTC.

The gene calls are TRBV9 and TRBJ1-1; 7 nucleotides match TRBD1. Germline trimming cut 6 bases from V and 0 bases from J; bases unmatched to any gene: 5. Germline loops: CDR1 SGDLS, CDR2 YYNGEE. The CDR3 extends over 14 amino acids. CDR3 amino acids: CASTRTGVNTEAFF. The DNA of the CDR3 is TGTGCCAGCACCAGAACAGGGGTGAACACTGAAGCTTTCTTT.

The J gene is TRBJ2-7, the V gene TRBV30, with a possible D match to TRBD2 (5 bases). The germline V gene has CDR1 GTSNPN and CDR2 SVGIG (reference sequence). This CDR3 spans 12 amino acids. V was pared by 2 bases and J by 4 bases, with 9 bases between. In nucleotides, the CDR3 is TGTGCCTGGAGTTTGGAGGCGTACGAGCAGTACTTC. It is translated as CAWSLEAYEQYF.

The chain is built from TRBV10-3 and TRBJ2-1, with 14 bases identical to TRBD2. The CDR3 covers 16 residues. Trimming cost V 7 bases and J 0 bases; bases outside gene matches: 2. Germline-derived CDR1 and CDR2 are ENHRY and SYGVKD. The CDR3 DNA reads TGTGCCATCAAGGGACTAGCGGGGGCCTCCTACAATGAGCAGTTCTTC. Translated: CAIKGLAGASYNEQFF.

The V and J genes are TRBV14 and TRBJ1-2; D is unclear. Trimming removed 4 bases at V and 6 bases at J, with 18 bases between. CDR3 length equals 15 residues. CDR1 is SGHDN and CDR2 is FVKESK in the germline V gene. Written as DNA, the CDR3 is TGTGCCAGCAGCCTCCGACTTGCAACCTTCGATGGCTACACCTTC. It translates to CASSLRLATFDGYTF.

In the case of this clone: Compared with germline, one end of the junction differs, possibly owing to a read error. CDR3 residues: CASSRLEGTALAFF. CDR3 sequence (DNA): TGTGCTAGCAGCCGTCTAGAAGGGACAGCACTAGCTTTCTTT. The rearrangement links TRBV7-7 to TRBJ1-1; TRBD1 matches at 7 bases. The CDR3 consists of 14 residues. The germline V gene has CDR1 SSHAT and CDR2 FNYEAQ (reference sequence).

The chain uses TRBV2 and TRBJ2-3, with TRBD1 matching over 12 bases. This CDR3 spans 18 amino acids. CDR1 and CDR2 from the germline V gene are SNHLY and FYNNEI. Trimming removed 6 bases from V and 4 bases from J; junction bases left unmatched: 14. This CDR3 reads CASSSHGTGGVSPDTQYF. CDR3 nucleotide sequence: TGTGCCAGCAGCTCACACGGGACAGGGGGCGTCAGTCCAGATACGCAGTATTTT.

V gene TRBV9 combines with J gene TRBJ1-5, with D possibly TRBD1 on 6 matching bases. The CDR3 loop spans 14 amino acids. V shed 3 bases and J shed 7 bases, with 14 bases lying between them. Germline V gene data show CDR1 as SGDLS and CDR2 as YYNGEE. Here the CDR3 DNA reads TGTGCCAGCAGCGAGACAGGTAAAGCCCAGCCCCAGCATTTT. It is translated as CASSETGKAQPQHF.

This clone was seen at least ten times. The V gene is TRBV6-4, the J gene TRBJ1-6, with 7 positions matching TRBD1. Trimming took 7 bases from V and 0 from J; bases not matched to a gene: 15. Germline V gene lookup returns CDR1 MRHNA and CDR2 SNTAGT. The CDR3 has 19 residues. The CDR3 reads CASTLRQGVYSSYNSPLHF. The CDR3 bases are TGTGCCAGCACCCTCAGACAGGGCGTTTATAGCTCCTATAATTCACCCCTCCACTTT.

The V and J genes are TRBV4-1 and TRBJ1-5; unclear D gene. Trimming shortened V by 1 base and J by 3 bases, and 13 bases separated the two germline ends. Germline CDR1 is MGHRA and CDR2 is YSYEKL. CDR3 length: 16 residues. The CDR3 reads CASSQVAGRDNQPQHF. In DNA form, the CDR3 reads TGCGCCAGCAGCCAAGTGGCGGGTAGGGACAATCAGCCCCAGCATTTT.

The chain carries TRBV7-9 and TRBJ1-1; 7 nucleotides agree with TRBD1. CDR3 length: 13 amino acids. Germline V gene sequence: CDR1 SEHNR, CDR2 FQNEAQ (reference sequence). Trimming at V came to 5 bases and at J to 7 bases, leaving 7 bases not matched to a gene. This chain's CDR3 is CASSKGAGNEAFF. The CDR3 DNA is TGTGCCAGCAGCAAGGGGGCAGGAAATGAAGCTTTCTTT.

The CDR3 is CASSVGGLAGFQETQYF. The CDR3 nucleotides read TGTGCCAGCAGCGTAGGGGGGCTAGCGGGGTTCCAAGAGACCCAGTACTTC. The chain combines TRBV9 with TRBJ2-5, with 9 bases lining up with TRBD2. The V gene end was trimmed by 0 bases and the J gene end by 1 base; junction bases not matched to a gene: 7. The CDR3 extends over 17 amino acids. Per the germline V gene, CDR1 is SGDLS and CDR2 is YYNGEE.

The chain employs TRBV7-9 and TRBJ1-3, with no clear D. Germline V lookup: CDR1 SEHNR, CDR2 FQNEAQ (reference sequence). V lost 3 bases to trimming and J lost 0 bases, with 12 bases between them. The CDR3 spans 16 residues. The CDR3 DNA is TGTGCCAGCAGCTTCGGAGACGGTGGCTCTGGAAACACCATATATTTT. Translating gives CASSFGDGGSGNTIYF.

The chain combines TRBV30 with TRBJ1-2, with unresolved D. Trimming removed 3 bases at V and 8 bases at J, with 7 bases between. This CDR3 spans 10 amino acids. Per the germline V gene, CDR1 is GTSNPN and CDR2 is SVGIG (reference sequence). The CDR3 DNA is TGTGCCTGGAGCGGAGGGGGCTACACCTTC. It yields the protein CAWSGGGYTF. The full variable domain, with the rest looked up from reference TRBV30 and TRBJ1-2, is SQTIHQWPATLVQPVGSPLSLECTVEGTSNPNLYWYRQAAGRGLQLLFYSVGIGQISSEVPQNLSASRPQDRQFILSSKKLLLSDSGFYLCAWSGGGYTFGSGTRLTVV.

The chain has TRBV5-1 and TRBJ2-5; no firm D call. This CDR3 has 15 amino acids. CDR1 is SGHRS and CDR2 is YFSETQ in the germline V gene. V was shortened by 0 bases and J by 2 bases, with 11 bases between the two germline ends. The CDR3 here is CASSLAVQPQETQYF. CDR3 coding DNA: TGCGCCAGCAGCTTGGCGGTCCAACCACAAGAGACCCAGTACTTC.